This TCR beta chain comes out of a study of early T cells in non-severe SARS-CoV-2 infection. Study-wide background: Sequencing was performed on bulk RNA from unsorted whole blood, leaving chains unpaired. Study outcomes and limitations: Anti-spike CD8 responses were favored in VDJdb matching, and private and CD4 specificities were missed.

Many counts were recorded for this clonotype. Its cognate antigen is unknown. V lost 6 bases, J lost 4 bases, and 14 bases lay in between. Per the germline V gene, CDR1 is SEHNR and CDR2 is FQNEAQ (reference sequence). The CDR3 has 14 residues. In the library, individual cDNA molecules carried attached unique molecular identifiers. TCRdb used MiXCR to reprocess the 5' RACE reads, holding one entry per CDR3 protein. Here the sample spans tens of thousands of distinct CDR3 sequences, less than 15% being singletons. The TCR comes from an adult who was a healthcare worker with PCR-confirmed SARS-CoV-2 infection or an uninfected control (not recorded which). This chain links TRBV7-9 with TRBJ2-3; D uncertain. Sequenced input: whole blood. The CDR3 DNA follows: TGTGCCAGCAGTGCTCCGGGCTTTCCAGATACGCAGTATTTT. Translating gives CASSAPGFPDTQYF.